Each of the 10 T cell receptor beta chains below was sequenced from the same sample in a study of T cell responses to AZD1222 COVID-19 vaccine. TCRdb's copy holds only in-frame clones and misses some; the assay was immunoSEQ multiplex PCR. The data contain 86,000 or so clones, around nine tenths of them singletons. Sequences were derived from peripheral blood, sampled on day 0 of MenACWY control vaccination. These receptors originate from an adult in good health.

The V gene is TRBV10-3, the J gene TRBJ1-2, with 8 bases lining up with TRBD1. Germline V CDR1 and CDR2: ENHRY, SYGVKD. The CDR3 consists of 15 residues. With 5 bases clipped from V and 0 bases from J, the junction kept 5 bases outside the gene matches. Here the CDR3 reads CAISTDRGPNYGYTF. The DNA of the CDR3 is TGTGCCATCAGTACCGACAGGGGCCCTAACTATGGCTACACCTTC.

V and J are TRBV27 and TRBJ2-7, with a weak D call TRBD2 (5 bases). The CDR3 extends over 13 amino acids. Germline lookup yields CDR1 MNHEY and CDR2 SMNVEV (reference sequence). Trimming left V 5 bases short and J 3 bases short, with 11 bases between. Here the CDR3 reads CASSGIGSYEQYF. The CDR3 DNA reads TGTGCCAGCAGTGGGATTGGGAGCTACGAGCAGTACTTC.

The chain links TRBV7-9 to TRBJ1-2, with 7 bases fitting TRBD1. This CDR3 is built from 12 residues. Per germline, CDR1 SEHNR and CDR2 FQNEAQ (reference sequence). The J segment lost 8 bases and the V segment lost 6 bases, leaving 6 bases of the junction unmatched. The CDR3 is CASSPGGGGYTF. The DNA for the CDR3 is TGTGCCAGCAGTCCAGGGGGTGGAGGCTACACCTTC. Filled out from reference TRBV7-9 and TRBJ1-2, the complete variable domain reads DTGVSQNPRHKITKRGQNVTFRCDPISEHNRLYWYRQTLGQGPEFLTYFQNEAQLEKSRLLSDRFSAERPKGSFSTLEIQRTEQGDSAMYLCASSPGGGGYTFGSGTRLTVV.

The V gene is TRBV19, the J gene TRBJ1-5; D not resolved. CDR3 length equals 12 residues. Trimming removed 5 bases from V and 9 bases from J, with 11 bases in between. Germline-derived CDR1 and CDR2 are LNHDA and SQIVND (reference sequence). CDR3 DNA sequence: TGTGCCAGTAGTCAGGACGGAGGGCCCCAGCATTTT. It encodes CASSQDGGPQHF. The complete variable domain, with remaining parts taken from reference TRBV19 and TRBJ1-5, reads DGGITQSPKYLFRKEGQNVTLSCEQNLNHDAMYWYRQDPGQGLRLIYYSQIVNDFQKGDIAEGYSVSREKKESFPLTVTSAQKNPTAFYLCASSQDGGPQHFGDGTRLSIL.

This clone was detected a few times. This chain joins TRBV27 and TRBJ1-4, with D possibly matching TRBD1 (5 bases). The V and J ends lost 0 bases and 11 bases respectively, with 13 bases between them. Per germline, CDR1 MNHEY and CDR2 SMNVEV (reference sequence). This CDR3 has 14 amino acids. DNA of the CDR3: TGTGCCAGCAGTTTATCGGGGACCAGTGGGAAACTGTTTTTT. Protein: CASSLSGTSGKLFF.

V and J are TRBV10-3 and TRBJ2-5; 9 bases match TRBD2. This CDR3 comprises 19 residues. The V and J ends lost 6 bases and 2 bases, in that order; junction bases with no gene match: 19. Germline lookup yields CDR1 ENHRY and CDR2 SYGVKD. The CDR3 is CAISSSGPGSGGYQETQYF. CDR3 bases: TGTGCCATCAGCTCTAGTGGACCAGGGAGCGGGGGGTATCAAGAGACCCAGTACTTC.

This clone was detected a few times. J is TRBJ1-5 and V is TRBV7-8; maybe TRBD1 (6 bases). From germline, CDR1 is SGHVS and CDR2 FQNEAQ. The V end lost 5 bases, the J end lost 6 bases, and 17 bases lay between the germline ends. The CDR3 consists of 15 residues. CDR3 sequence reads: CASSLLQGPSQPQHF. The CDR3 DNA follows: TGTGCCAGCAGCCTACTTCAGGGGCCTAGTCAGCCCCAGCATTTT.

The chain has TRBV11-2 and TRBJ2-7; 7 bases are shared with TRBD2. This CDR3 has 15 amino acids. The ends lost 0 bases at V and 3 bases at J; junction bases unmatched: 5. CDR1 is SGHAT and CDR2 is FQNNGV in the germline V gene. CDR3 nucleotide sequence: TGTGCCAGCAGCTTAGAGGCGGGAGCAAACTACGAGCAGTACTTC. As protein: CASSLEAGANYEQYF.

The chain employs TRBV9 and TRBJ2-1, with D hard to call. Between the trimmed V and J ends, which lost 3 bases and 4 bases, there was a span of 17 bases. The CDR3 extends over 16 amino acids. CDR1 is SGDLS, CDR2 YYNGEE, per germline. The CDR3 region is CASSEVGWGGYNEQFF. DNA for the CDR3: TGTGCCAGCAGCGAGGTGGGGTGGGGTGGTTACAATGAGCAGTTCTTC.

This chain uses TRBV19 with TRBJ1-5; D is uncertain. Trimming removed 1 base from V and 9 bases from J, with 4 bases in between. The CDR3 runs 11 residues. CDR1 and CDR2 from the germline V gene are LNHDA and SQIVND (reference sequence). The CDR3 loop is CASSIGGPQHF. The CDR3 region has the DNA TGTGCCAGTAGTATAGGGGGGCCCCAGCATTTT.